Listed below are T cell receptor beta chains from one sample, sequenced in a study of blood T cell repertoires in COVID-19. Some clones are missing from TCRdb's copy, which holds only in-frame ones; the method was immunoSEQ multiplex PCR. There are some 160,000 clones in the sample; around 87% occur only once, and approximately 3% lies in the top ten. The source material was peripheral blood. Every receptor here comes from a woman in her sixties with active COVID-19. The CDR3 runs from the conserved cysteine through the conserved F or W. Each record gives: D gene, J gene, V gene, clone size, CDR3 protein, CDR3 DNA. D genes are given only for firm matches. Not every row has a clone size; where given, it reads once, few, many or a size class.

-,TRBJ1-4,TRBV28,-,CASSGGGFPNEKLFF,TGTGCCAGCAGCGGCGGGGGCTTCCCTAATGAAAAACTGTTTTTT
TRBD1,TRBJ2-5,TRBV6-5,-,CASSLRDRGQQETQYF,TGTGCCAGCAGTTTGCGGGACAGGGGGCAACAAGAGACCCAGTACTTC
-,TRBJ1-1,TRBV6-1,-,CASSDWSFRGNTEAFF,TGTGCCAGCAGTGATTGGTCCTTTCGGGGAAATACTGAAGCTTTCTTT
-,TRBJ2-3,TRBV6-5,once,CASTLAGQSTDTQYF,TGTGCCAGCACCCTTGCGGGCCAAAGCACAGATACGCAGTATTTT
-,TRBJ1-3,TRBV3-1/TRBV3-2,-,CASSHLHGPGSGNTIYF,TGTGCCAGCAGCCATCTACATGGCCCGGGCTCTGGAAACACCATATATTTT
TRBD2,TRBJ2-1,TRBV28,-,CASSPGTSPPGDNEQFF,TGTGCCAGCAGTCCAGGGACTAGCCCCCCAGGGGACAATGAGCAGTTCTTC
-,TRBJ2-2,TRBV10-1,-,CASWWGDRHTGELFF,TGCGCCAGTTGGTGGGGGGACAGACACACCGGGGAGCTGTTTTTT
-,TRBJ2-7,TRBV27,-,CASSSRSASSYEQYF,TGTGCCAGCAGTTCCCGGTCCGCGAGCTCCTACGAGCAGTACTTC
-,TRBJ2-2,TRBV5-4,-,CASSLGRTTGELFF,TGTGCCAGCAGCTTGGGGAGAACCACCGGGGAGCTGTTTTTT
-,TRBJ1-3,TRBV28,once,CASRRWTDGNTIYF,TGTGCCAGCAGACGGTGGACAGATGGAAACACCATATATTTT
TRBD1,TRBJ1-4,TRBV30,-,CACHRGLGEKLFF,TGTGCCTGCCACAGGGGGCTTGGGGAAAAACTGTTTTTT
-,TRBJ1-1,TRBV12-3/TRBV12-4,-,CASSLTILGEAFF,TGTGCCAGCAGTTTGACAATTTTGGGTGAAGCTTTCTTT
-,TRBJ2-7,TRBV3-1/TRBV3-2,-,CASSQEGGRPYEQYF,TGTGCCAGCAGCCAAGAGGGGGGGCGCCCCTACGAGCAGTACTTC
-,TRBJ1-4,TRBV20-1,-,CSARDEGKLFF,TGCAGTGCTAGAGATGAGGGAAAACTGTTTTTT
TRBD1,TRBJ1-2,TRBV4-3,-,CASSPDRTGIYGYTF,TGCGCCAGCAGCCCCGATCGGACAGGGATCTATGGCTACACCTTC
TRBD2,TRBJ2-1,TRBV5-6,once,CASSTPGLAANNEQFF,TGTGCCAGCAGCACCCCAGGACTAGCGGCTAACAATGAGCAGTTCTTC
TRBD2,TRBJ2-2,TRBV7-3,-,CASSLTPSLAGGLRTGELFF,TGTGCCAGCAGCTTAACCCCTTCACTAGCGGGAGGACTGCGCACCGGGGAGCTGTTTTTT
-,TRBJ2-1,TRBV7-2,-,CASSSDRRGKQFF,TGTGCCAGCAGTTCAGACCGACGGGGGAAGCAGTTCTTC
-,TRBJ1-1,TRBV29-1,-,CSVELRTDEAFF,TGCAGCGTTGAACTTAGGACAGATGAAGCTTTCTTT
-,TRBJ1-1,TRBV21-1,-,CARRIGGTEAFF,TGTGCCAGACGAATCGGGGGGACTGAAGCTTTCTTT
TRBD2,TRBJ2-3,TRBV5-1,-,CASSLATSGTDTQYF,TGCGCCAGCAGCTTGGCTACTAGCGGGACAGATACGCAGTATTTT
-,TRBJ2-1,TRBV6-6,-,CASSPRELNEQFF,TGTGCCAGCAGCCCCCGCGAGCTCAATGAGCAGTTCTTC
TRBD2,TRBJ2-3,TRBV6-5,-,CANPLGLAGFTQYF,TGTGCCAACCCCTTGGGCCTAGCGGGCTTTACGCAGTATTTT
TRBD2,TRBJ2-7,TRBV28,-,CASTGLALYEQYF,TGTGCCAGCACGGGACTAGCCCTCTACGAGCAGTACTTC
TRBD1,TRBJ2-2,TRBV10-2,-,CASNRGPNTGELFF,TGCGCCAGCAACAGGGGGCCAAACACCGGGGAGCTGTTTTTT
-,TRBJ1-4,TRBV7-2,-,CASSLRGTPNEKLFF,TGTGCCAGCAGCCTCCGGGGGACCCCTAATGAAAAACTGTTTTTT
TRBD2,TRBJ2-4,TRBV28,-,CASSHGTSGRLAKNIQYF,TGTGCCAGCAGCCATGGGACTAGCGGGAGGCTAGCCAAAAACATTCAGTACTTC
TRBD1,TRBJ2-7,TRBV5-4,-,CASRTGGGSEQYF,TGTGCCAGCAGGACAGGGGGAGGGTCCGAGCAGTACTTC
-,TRBJ1-3,TRBV28,-,CASSFWQSKVDTIYF,TGTGCCAGCAGTTTCTGGCAGTCGAAAGTTGACACCATATATTTT
TRBD1,TRBJ2-7,TRBV12-3/TRBV12-4,-,CASRHDRVYEQYF,TGTGCCAGCAGACATGACAGGGTTTACGAGCAGTACTTC
-,TRBJ2-7,TRBV7-3,-,CASSLEPYGGYEQYF,TGTGCCAGCAGCTTAGAGCCGTACGGGGGTTACGAGCAGTACTTC
-,TRBJ1-3,TRBV28,many,CASSQPTGTSGNTIYF,TGTGCCAGCAGTCAACCCACAGGGACCTCTGGAAACACCATATATTTT
TRBD2,TRBJ2-7,TRBV3-1/TRBV3-2,-,CASSQDLAGVSYEQYF,TGTGCCAGCAGCCAAGATTTAGCGGGAGTCTCCTACGAGCAGTACTTC
-,TRBJ2-6,TRBV5-5,-,CATSPLAGSGANVLTF,TGTGCCACCAGCCCCCTCGCGGGCTCTGGGGCCAACGTCCTGACTTTC
TRBD2,TRBJ2-7,TRBV6-5,-,CASSYTNLAGGYEQYF,TGTGCCAGCAGTTACACGAACCTAGCGGGAGGCTACGAGCAGTACTTC
-,TRBJ2-3,TRBV28,-,CASTPFFEDTQYF,TGTGCCAGCACCCCGTTCTTTGAGGATACGCAGTATTTT
TRBD2,TRBJ2-5,TRBV29-1,once,CSVGTSGRAGETQYF,TGCAGCGTCGGGACTAGCGGGAGGGCCGGAGAGACCCAGTACTTC
TRBD2,TRBJ2-3,TRBV13,-,CASSSPGLAGADTQYF,TGTGCCAGCAGCTCCCCGGGACTAGCGGGAGCAGATACGCAGTATTTT
-,TRBJ1-5,TRBV12-3/TRBV12-4,many,CASSPGVEQPQHF,TGTGCCAGCAGCCCAGGGGTAGAGCAGCCCCAGCATTTT
TRBD2,TRBJ2-1,TRBV5-5,-,CASSIPLTSGRAYEQFF,TGTGCCAGCAGCATCCCTCTTACTAGCGGGAGGGCTTATGAGCAGTTCTTC
TRBD2,TRBJ2-1,TRBV27,-,CANTSFGLAGTNEQFF,TGTGCCAACACCTCGTTTGGACTAGCGGGAACCAATGAGCAGTTCTTC
TRBD1,TRBJ1-2,TRBV5-1,-,CASSSGQVVDGYTF,TGCGCCAGCAGCAGCGGACAGGTAGTAGATGGCTACACCTTC
-,TRBJ1-3,TRBV9,-,CASSGQTGNTIYF,TGTGCCAGCAGCGGGCAGACAGGAAACACCATATATTTT
TRBD1,TRBJ2-2,TRBV7-3,-,CASSPTRSGTGNTGELFF,TGTGCCAGCAGTCCAACGAGGTCCGGGACAGGGAACACCGGGGAGCTGTTTTTT
TRBD2,TRBJ2-7,TRBV2,-,CASSEGVSGSSYEQYF,TGTGCCAGCAGTGAAGGGGTTAGCGGGAGTTCCTACGAGCAGTACTTC
-,TRBJ2-3,TRBV7-9,-,CASSLARRGTQYF,TGTGCCAGCAGCTTAGCGCGACGGGGGACGCAGTATTTT
-,TRBJ2-3,TRBV28,-,CASSSGATDTQYF,TGTGCCAGCAGTTCCGGAGCTACAGATACGCAGTATTTT
-,TRBJ1-5,TRBV28,-,CASSLREMGNQPQHF,TGTGCCAGCAGTTTAAGAGAGATGGGCAATCAGCCCCAGCATTTT
TRBD2,TRBJ2-3,TRBV10-3,-,CAISVPSGEPTDTQYF,TGTGCCATCAGTGTACCTAGCGGGGAACCCACAGATACGCAGTATTTT
-,TRBJ2-3,TRBV28,-,CASSGRGWGTDTQYF,TGTGCCAGCAGTGGAAGGGGTTGGGGCACAGATACGCAGTATTTT
-,TRBJ2-5,TRBV12-5,-,CASGYRQETQYF,TGTGCTAGTGGTTACCGGCAAGAGACCCAGTACTTC